This note documents a single T cell receptor (beta chain) sequence. This clonotype occurred once. Its antigen target is currently unknown. No base-level quality is on record; no much larger clone is a single base apart. One read yields weak evidence. The sample is drawn from a study of identical twins (dated by TCRdb to 2016 to 2018). The study in broad terms: TCR alpha and beta repertoires from monozygotic twins, unrelated adults of various ages and cord blood were deep-sequenced to test whether fetal clonotypes persist. Replicate twin experiments were performed at different times using different library preparation protocols to rule out contamination.

The library was obtained by 5' RACE. These reads were obtained on an Illumina HiSeq 2000. A universal primer binding site was added through template switching, and the final cDNA carried a unique molecular identifier so that TCR cDNA molecules could be counted accurately. First-strand cDNA for TCR alpha and beta chains was synthesized from specific primers in the conserved constant-segment region. Each cDNA library was double barcoded, with a SMART-Mk sample barcode plus Illumina barcodes, to control for contamination. TruSeq adapter sequences along with Illumina sample barcodes were introduced in two successive PCR steps. Sequencing of the TCR alpha and beta cDNA libraries was done on the Illumina HiSeq platform using custom primers. Under the source paper's analysis protocol: Unique molecular identifiers were extracted from raw reads with MiGEC, and CDR3 positions were determined with MiXCR. For each individual, recombination models were inferred using an EM algorithm with the repgenHMM and IGoR tools. The analysis of shared clonotypes was done with the tcR package in R, with sharing normalized by the product of cloneset sizes. To study raw recombination without the effects of thymic and clonal selection, out-of-frame nonproductive sequences were analyzed. TCRdb reran the public reads through fastp at Q25 and MiXCR, keeping productive beta chains. Each entry merges the rows of one CDR3 protein and shows their most common DNA and genes. What appears here as the V and J calls and clone size reflects TCRdb's work, not the paper's. This sample holds a few hundred thousand distinct CDR3 sequences; around an eighth were observed only once. The top ten constitute about 7% of the sample.

All donors were healthy Caucasians. Three pairs of female monozygotic twins, all aged about 18 to 29 years, made up the twin cohort. CD4+ and CD8+ T cell populations were isolated with positive isolation kits from Invitrogen. The study at large found these results: Because the same donors could not be followed over many years, conclusions were based on cross-sectional statistical analysis. Compared with coincidental sharing between unrelated individuals, an excess of low generation-probability sequences was observed among out-of-frame TCR alpha sequences shared between twins. Abundant cord blood beta clonotypes had fewer insertions, young adult naive repertoires showed a similar but weaker trend, and memory repertoires showed no such trend. The excess sharing between twins in beta out-of-frame sequences was weaker because fewer shared sequences reduced the signal-to-noise ratio. Zero-insertion analyses could be partly confounded by invariant T cells such as MAIT and iNKT, though diverse VJ usage argued against such confounding for most clonotypes. Recombination models systematically underestimated out-of-frame TCR alpha sharing in monozygotic twins but agreed with sharing between unrelated individuals.

V loses 3 bases of germline sequence and J loses 2 bases, and the interval between the two ends is 12 bases. CDR1 and CDR2 are drawn from the germline V gene: MGHDK, SYGVNS. The CDR3, cysteine through phenylalanine, is 15 amino acids long. The retained sequence is limited to the CDR3, 45 bases, with the frame set at the first base. The data also belong to a second study, concerning yellow fever vaccine responses in identical twins. The second paper states: The T cell response to vaccination in identical twins was reported by the authors to appear partly convergent and partly personalized. Focusing on identical twins, the study followed the T cell clones that responded to the vaccine, and did so with precision.

The chain employs TRBV25-1 and TRBJ2-3, with a tentative D gene TRBD2 over 6 matching bases. The sequence came from a woman under 30 in good health. Sequencing used CD8+ T cells sorted from blood. The nucleotide sequence reads TGTGCCAGCAGTGACCGTAGCGGATTCACAGATACGCAGTATTTT. This sequence encodes CASSDRSGFTDTQYF. Supplemented by the reference TRBV25-1 and TRBJ2-3 proteins around the CDR3, the complete variable domain is EADIYQTPRYLVIGTGKKITLECSQTMGHDKMYWYQQDPGMELHLIHYSYGVNSTEKGDLSSESTVSRIRTEHFPLTLESARPSHTSQYLCASSDRSGFTDTQYFGPGTRLTVL.